The 18 T cell receptor beta chains listed next were all sequenced from one sample in a study of T cells after posttransplantation cyclophosphamide. The repertoire was sequenced with immunoSEQ multiplex PCR; TCRdb's copy has only in-frame clones and lacks some. The sample consists of about 2,500 clones, 85% of them appearing once. Cyclophosphamide on days +3 and +4 followed busulfan-fludarabine conditioning and a marrow graft. The source was PBMCs, collected after allogeneic stem cell transplant with posttransplant cyclophosphamide. Every receptor here comes from a male patient aged 30 to 39 who received an allogeneic stem cell transplant from a related donor, was CMV-positive, and had acute GVHD only. The T cells may partly be graft donor cells.

The chain has TRBV18 and TRBJ1-5, with 7 bases that match TRBD1. Trimming at V came to 3 bases and at J to 0 bases, leaving 5 bases not matched to a gene. This CDR3 is 16 amino acids long. The germline CDR1 and CDR2 sequences are KGHSH and LQKENI. CDR3 loop: CASSPDRAGSNQPQHF. The CDR3 region has the DNA TGTGCCAGCTCACCTGACAGGGCTGGTAGCAATCAGCCCCAGCATTTT.

J is TRBJ1-1 and V is TRBV11-2, with 7 bases that match TRBD1. The CDR3 spans 13 residues. Germline assignment: CDR1 SGHAT and CDR2 FQNNGV. Trimming removed 6 bases from V and 5 bases from J; junction bases left unmatched: 6. The CDR3 region is CASSPTGRTEAFF. In DNA, the CDR3 is TGTGCCAGCAGTCCGACAGGGAGGACTGAAGCTTTCTTT. Looking up the rest from reference TRBV11-2 and TRBJ1-1 gives the full variable domain: EAGVAQSPRYKIIEKRQSVAFWCNPISGHATLYWYQQILGQGPKLLIQFQNNGVVDDSQLPKDRFSAERLKGVDSTLKIQPAKLEDSAVYLCASSPTGRTEAFFGQGTRLTVV.

The chain is built from TRBV19 and TRBJ1-2; 7 bases are shared with TRBD1. With V trimmed by 6 bases and J by 3 bases, 10 bases remained unmatched. CDR3 length: 15 amino acids. Germline V lookup: CDR1 LNHDA, CDR2 SQIVND (reference sequence). This CDR3 is CASRVTGTVDYGYTF. The CDR3 coding sequence is TGTGCCAGTAGGGTTACCGGGACAGTTGACTATGGCTACACCTTC.

This rearrangement joins TRBV7-2 to TRBJ1-2; D is perhaps TRBD1 (5 bases). CDR3 length: 14 residues. Looked up from germline, CDR1 is SGHTA and CDR2 is FQGNSA. The V end was cut by 5 bases, the J end by 6 bases, with 16 bases between. The CDR3 loop is CASSPGLSTDGYTF. CDR3 nucleotide sequence: TGTGCCAGCAGCCCGGGACTCTCCACAGATGGCTACACCTTC.

Only one count was recorded for this clone. The gene calls are TRBV28 and TRBJ1-2; D may be TRBD1 (5 bases). The CDR3 is 15 residues long. Trimming removed 5 bases from V and 0 bases from J, with 13 bases in between. Germline loops: CDR1 MDHEN, CDR2 SYDVKM. The CDR3 protein is CASSVPGVSNYGYTF. The CDR3 coding sequence is TGTGCCAGCAGTGTCCCGGGGGTATCTAACTATGGCTACACCTTC.

This chain links TRBV7-2 with TRBJ2-5; 12 nucleotides match TRBD2. The J call is in doubt because the DNA end fits TRBJ2-7 better. This CDR3 is built from 17 residues. The germline CDR1 and CDR2 sequences are SGHTA and FQGNSA. This chain's CDR3 is CASSSPGLAGLLGEQYF. The CDR3 DNA follows: TGTGCCAGCAGCTCACCGGGACTAGCGGGTCTATTAGGCGAGCAGTACTTC.

The CDR3 sequence is CASSLAQRGLYEQYF. In nucleotides, the CDR3 is TGTGCCAGCAGTTTAGCCCAGCGGGGGCTTTACGAGCAGTACTTC. This chain links TRBV27 with TRBJ2-7, with 8 positions matching TRBD2. The CDR3 is made up of 15 amino acids. Germline CDR1 and CDR2: MNHEY and SMNVEV (reference sequence). With 2 bases clipped from V and 4 bases from J, the junction kept 7 bases outside the gene matches.

The genes are TRBV6-4 and TRBJ2-1, with 12 bases that match TRBD2. The J segment lost 8 bases and the V segment lost 5 bases, leaving 10 bases of the junction unmatched. This CDR3 is 16 amino acids long. Germline CDR1 is MRHNA and CDR2 is SNTAGT. The CDR3 loop is CASSRTSGVPNHEQFF. The CDR3 DNA reads as TGTGCCAGCAGTCGGACTAGCGGGGTGCCGAACCATGAGCAGTTCTTC.

CDR3 protein: CASSPPGQSTYEQYF. DNA for the CDR3: TGTGCCAGCAGCCCCCCCGGACAGTCCACCTACGAGCAGTACTTC. The rearrangement uses TRBV7-9 and TRBJ2-7, with D possibly matching TRBD1 (6 bases). Germline V gives CDR1 SEHNR, CDR2 FQNEAQ (reference sequence). The V gene lost 5 bases and the J gene lost 2 bases, with 16 bases spanning the gap. The CDR3 is 15 amino acids.

This clone was observed a handful of times. The CDR3 loop is CASRGPVESGAFF. CDR3 nucleotide sequence: TGTGCCAGCAGGGGGCCAGTCGAGTCAGGAGCTTTCTTT. The rearrangement uses TRBV2 and TRBJ1-1; a possible D gene is TRBD1 (5 bases). Germline V CDR1 and CDR2: SNHLY, FYNNEI. This CDR3 comprises 13 residues. V shed 6 bases and J shed 10 bases, with 18 bases lying between them.

V is TRBV18 and J is TRBJ1-2; TRBD1 agrees at 9 bases. The V segment lost 2 bases and the J segment 4 bases; nucleotides outside the gene matches: 5. This CDR3 has 15 amino acids. CDR1 is KGHSH and CDR2 is LQKENI in the germline V gene. This CDR3 reads CASSPKGQGSYGYTF. For the CDR3, the DNA is TGTGCCAGCTCACCAAAGGGACAGGGAAGCTATGGCTACACCTTC.

The J gene is TRBJ2-2, the V gene TRBV5-1; 7 nucleotides line up with TRBD1. The CDR3 runs to 16 residues. The V and J ends lost 0 bases and 4 bases, in that order; junction bases with no gene match: 6. Germline V gene lookup returns CDR1 SGHRS and CDR2 YFSETQ. CDR3 amino acids: CASSLAGTDLTGELFF. CDR3 sequence (DNA): TGCGCCAGCAGCTTGGCTGGGACAGATCTCACCGGGGAGCTGTTTTTT.

The chain joins TRBV19 to TRBJ1-6; TRBD1 aligns across 11 bases. This CDR3 is built from 14 residues. Germline V gene data show CDR1 as LNHDA and CDR2 as SQIVND (reference sequence). The V gene end was trimmed by 6 bases and the J gene end by 7 bases; junction bases not matched to a gene: 2. CDR3 bases: TGTGCCAGTAGAAGGACAGGGGGCAATTCACCCCTCCACTTT. Amino acids: CASRRTGGNSPLHF.

A single count supports this clone. V is TRBV27 and J is TRBJ2-7; the D gene is possibly TRBD2 (5 bases). V was clipped by 6 bases and J by 5 bases, with 20 bases between them. Looked up from germline, CDR1 is MNHEY and CDR2 is SMNVEV (reference sequence). CDR3 length: 15 amino acids. The CDR3 loop reads CASSYKIEWRHEQYF. In DNA form, the CDR3 reads TGTGCCAGCAGCTATAAAATTGAGTGGAGGCACGAGCAGTACTTC.

The rearrangement joins TRBV18 to TRBJ2-7, with a tentative D call TRBD2 (5 bases). The germline V and J ends were trimmed by 3 bases and 1 base, with 7 bases remaining between them. The CDR3 runs 13 residues. Per germline, CDR1 KGHSH and CDR2 LQKENI. The DNA of the CDR3 is TGTGCCAGCTCACCGAGCGGATCCTACGAGCAGTACTTC. It codes for CASSPSGSYEQYF.

The gene calls are TRBV6-5 and TRBJ1-3; D is unresolved. Germline lookup yields CDR1 MNHEY and CDR2 SVGAGI. V lost 0 bases and J lost 4, with 7 bases in between. This CDR3 spans 14 amino acids. The CDR3 region has the DNA TGTGCCAGCAGTTACTCGAACAGCGGAAACACCATATATTTT. This gives the protein CASSYSNSGNTIYF.

This chain connects TRBV7-9 to TRBJ2-1, with a tentative D call TRBD2 (5 bases). CDR3 length: 16 amino acids. Per the germline V gene, CDR1 is SEHNR and CDR2 is FQNEAQ (reference sequence). V gave up 5 bases and J gave up 0 bases, with 14 bases separating them. This CDR3 is CASSGIRGSSYNEQFF. Written as DNA, the CDR3 is TGTGCCAGCAGCGGAATACGTGGGAGCTCCTACAATGAGCAGTTCTTC.

This chain uses TRBV5-1 with TRBJ2-7; perhaps TRBD2 as D (5 bases). The CDR3 has 16 amino acids. Germline CDR1 SGHRS, CDR2 YFSETQ. V was pared by 3 bases and J by 3 bases, with 19 bases between. The CDR3 nucleotides are TGCGCCAGCAGCTCAGGACTCTCACCGCTATACTACGAGCAGTACTTC. This codes for CASSSGLSPLYYEQYF.